A selection of T cell receptor beta chains follows, all from one sample in a study of OX40 agonist ivuxolimab in advanced cancers. Sequencing used immunoSEQ multiplex PCR; TCRdb keeps in-frame clones, though not all of them. The sample carries 55,000 to 85,000 clones, roughly nine tenths recorded once. The source was CD4+ or CD8+ T cells sorted from blood, collected in a trial of the OX40 agonist ivuxolimab. These receptors all come from an adult with an advanced solid tumor such as melanoma, head and neck, liver or kidney cancer. The CDR3 runs from the conserved cysteine through the conserved F or W. The D gene is left open where the match is weak. Size is omitted from some rows. Given values are once, few, many or a class for expanded clones.

clone_size,d_call,j_call,v_call,cdr3_nt,cdr3_aa
.,TRBD1,TRBJ2-7,TRBV19,TGTGCCAGTAGTTTGTCCCGGGACAGGGACTACGAGCAGTACTTC,CASSLSRDRDYEQYF
.,.,TRBJ2-5,TRBV28,TGTGCCAGCAGCACTTCCGGGAGCAAAGAGACCCAGTACTTC,CASSTSGSKETQYF
.,.,TRBJ1-1,TRBV7-9,TGTGCCAGCAGCCGCCCGTTGAGTCGGGGGGTTACTGAAGCTTTCTTT,CASSRPLSRGVTEAFF
.,.,TRBJ1-2,TRBV6-1,TGTGCCAGCAGTGAGGTGTATGGCTACACCTTC,CASSEVYGYTF
.,TRBD2,TRBJ2-1,TRBV7-2,TGTGCCAGCAGCTTCGATAGCGGGTTTAATGAGCAGTTCTTC,CASSFDSGFNEQFF
.,.,TRBJ1-2,TRBV14,TGTGCCAGCAGCATCAGACCCAACTATGGCTACACCTTC,CASSIRPNYGYTF
.,.,TRBJ1-2,TRBV15,TGTGCCACCAGCACAACCCGGGAGGGCTACACCTTC,CATSTTREGYTF
.,.,TRBJ2-3,TRBV18,TGTGCCAGCTCACCTACCGGGGGGCCCACAGATACGCAGTATTTT,CASSPTGGPTDTQYF
.,.,TRBJ1-2,TRBV27,TGTGCCAGCAGTTTAACGACAGGCAAACCCGACTATGGCTACACCTTC,CASSLTTGKPDYGYTF
.,TRBD1,TRBJ1-1,TRBV5-1,TGCGCCAGCAGCTTAATGGTAGCGGGGACAGGTTCTGAAGCTTTCTTT,CASSLMVAGTGSEAFF
once,.,TRBJ1-3,TRBV9,TGTGCCAGCAGCGTAGGTGGGGATTCTGGAAACACCATATATTTT,CASSVGGDSGNTIYF
.,.,TRBJ1-1,TRBV5-8,TGTGCCAGCAGTTGGGACCTCCGTGAGTCTTTCTTT,CASSWDLRESFF
once,.,TRBJ1-1,TRBV7-3,TGTGCCAGCAGCATAGTGGGGGACACTGAAGCTTTCTTT,CASSIVGDTEAFF
.,.,TRBJ1-1,TRBV7-2,TGTGCCAGCAGCTTAGAGAAGAGTGGGGACACTGAAGCTTTCTTT,CASSLEKSGDTEAFF